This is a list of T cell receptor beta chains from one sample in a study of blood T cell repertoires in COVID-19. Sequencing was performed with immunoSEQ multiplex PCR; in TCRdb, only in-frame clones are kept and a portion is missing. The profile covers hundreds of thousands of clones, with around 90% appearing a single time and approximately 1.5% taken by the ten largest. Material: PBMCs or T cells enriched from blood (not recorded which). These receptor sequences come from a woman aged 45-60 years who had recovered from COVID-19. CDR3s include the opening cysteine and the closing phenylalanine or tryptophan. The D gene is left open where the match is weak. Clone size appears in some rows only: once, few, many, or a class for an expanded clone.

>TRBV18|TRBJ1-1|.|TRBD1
CASSPPTGWATEAFF
TGTGCCAGCTCACCACCGACAGGGTGGGCCACTGAAGCTTTCTTT
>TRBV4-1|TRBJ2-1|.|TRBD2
CASSHGTSDYNEQFF
TGCGCCAGCAGCCACGGGACTAGCGACTACAATGAGCAGTTCTTC
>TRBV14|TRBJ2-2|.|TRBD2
CASSSLAGGPSTGELFF
TGTGCCAGCAGCTCCCTAGCGGGAGGGCCCTCTACCGGGGAGCTGTTTTTT
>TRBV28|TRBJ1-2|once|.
CASSWVTAYTPNYGYTF
TGTGCCAGCAGCTGGGTAACAGCATATACACCTAACTATGGCTACACCTTC
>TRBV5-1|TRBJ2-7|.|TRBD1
CASSTGTGGYEQYF
TGCGCCAGCAGTACCGGGACAGGGGGCTACGAGCAGTACTTC
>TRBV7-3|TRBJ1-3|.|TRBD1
CASSLTGGFGNTIYF
TGTGCCAGCAGCTTGACAGGGGGCTTTGGAAACACCATATATTTT
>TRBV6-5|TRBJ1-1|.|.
CASSDSLRNTEAFF
TGTGCCAGCTCCGATTCCCTGCGGAACACTGAAGCTTTCTTT
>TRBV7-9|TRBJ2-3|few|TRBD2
CASSFQAGVGTDTQYF
TGTGCCAGCAGCTTCCAAGCGGGAGTGGGCACAGATACGCAGTATTTT
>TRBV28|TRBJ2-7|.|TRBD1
CASSLAGTGYHEQYF
TGTGCCAGCAGCCTAGCCGGGACAGGGTACCACGAGCAGTACTTC
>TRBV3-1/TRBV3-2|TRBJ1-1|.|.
CASSQESGRGNTEAFF
TGTGCCAGCAGCCAAGAAAGTGGGCGTGGGAACACTGAAGCTTTCTTT
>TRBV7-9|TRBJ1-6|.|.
CASRPSGPDGSPLHF
TGTGCCAGCAGACCCTCAGGCCCCGATGGGTCACCCCTCCACTTT
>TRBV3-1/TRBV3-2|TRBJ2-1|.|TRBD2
CASSQDYVAGGPDEQFF
TGTGCCAGCAGCCAAGATTACGTCGCGGGAGGGCCCGATGAGCAGTTCTTC
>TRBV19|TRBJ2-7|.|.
CASSTDSPYEQYF
TGTGCCAGTAGTACTGACAGTCCCTACGAGCAGTACTTC
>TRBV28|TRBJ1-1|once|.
CASYQKGGWTEAFF
TGTGCCAGCTATCAAAAGGGGGGGTGGACTGAAGCTTTCTTT
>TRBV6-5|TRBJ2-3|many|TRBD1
CASSTGQDTDTQYF
TGTGCCAGCAGTACGGGACAGGACACAGATACGCAGTATTTT
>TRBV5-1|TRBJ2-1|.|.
CASSAGRADEQFF
TGCGCCAGCAGCGCGGGGCGGGCCGATGAGCAGTTCTTC
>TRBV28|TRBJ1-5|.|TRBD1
CASSLAQGALNQPQHF
TGTGCCAGCAGTCTCGCCCAGGGGGCCCTCAATCAGCCCCAGCATTTT
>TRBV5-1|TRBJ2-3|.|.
CASSLALSGTDTQYF
TGCGCCAGCAGCTTGGCCTTGTCCGGCACAGATACGCAGTATTTT
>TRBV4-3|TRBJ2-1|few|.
CASSQVGQSYNEQFF
TGCGCCAGCAGCCAAGTCGGACAATCCTACAATGAGCAGTTCTTC
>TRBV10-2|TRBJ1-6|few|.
CASSEPRSWNSPLHF
TGCGCCAGCAGTGAGCCCAGGTCGTGGAATTCACCCCTCCACTTT
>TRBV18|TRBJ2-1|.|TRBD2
CASRTSGRNEQFF
TGTGCCAGCCGGACTAGCGGGAGAAATGAGCAGTTCTTC
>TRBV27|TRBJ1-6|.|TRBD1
CATRGGPSSYNSPLHF
TGTGCCACTCGAGGGGGCCCGAGCTCCTATAATTCACCCCTCCACTTT
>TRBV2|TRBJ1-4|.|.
CASRIGEQLEKLFF
TGTGCCAGCAGGATCGGGGAACAGCTTGAAAAACTGTTTTTT
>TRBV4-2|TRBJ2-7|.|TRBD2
CASSQDPPGLAGGSYEQYF
TGTGCCAGCAGCCAAGATCCCCCGGGACTAGCGGGAGGTTCCTACGAGCAGTACTTC
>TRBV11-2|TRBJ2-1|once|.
CASSLGPSDEQFF
TGTGCCAGCAGCTTAGGGCCCAGTGATGAGCAGTTCTTC
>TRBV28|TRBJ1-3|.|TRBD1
CASTVDRGPGNTIYF
TGTGCCAGCACGGTAGACAGGGGGCCTGGAAACACCATATATTTT
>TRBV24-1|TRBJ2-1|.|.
CATSDLRPGKGNEQFF
TGTGCCACCAGTGATTTGAGGCCAGGGAAAGGCAATGAGCAGTTCTTC
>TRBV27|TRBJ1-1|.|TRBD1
CASSFASGGSTEAFF
TGTGCCAGCAGTTTCGCCTCAGGGGGTAGCACTGAAGCTTTCTTT
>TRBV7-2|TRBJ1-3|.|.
CASSQRAYSGNTIYF
TGTGCCAGCAGCCAGAGGGCTTACTCGGGAAACACCATATATTTT
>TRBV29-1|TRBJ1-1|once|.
CSVDPDTEAFF
TGCAGCGTTGATCCTGACACTGAAGCTTTCTTT
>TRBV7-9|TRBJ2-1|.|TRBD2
CASSLVSGKNNDEQFF
TGTGCCAGCAGCTTAGTCAGCGGGAAGAACAATGATGAGCAGTTCTTC
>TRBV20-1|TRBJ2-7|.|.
CSASRTYLGKYEQYF
TGCAGTGCGAGTAGAACTTACCTAGGAAAATACGAGCAGTACTTC
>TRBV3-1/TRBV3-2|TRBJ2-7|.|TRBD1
CASSLRTGQGMTYEQYF
TGTGCCAGCAGCCTTAGGACAGGGCAAGGGATGACCTACGAGCAGTACTTC
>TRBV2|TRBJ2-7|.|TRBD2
CASRTSGRAGEQYF
TGTGCCAGCAGGACTAGCGGGAGGGCTGGCGAGCAGTACTTC
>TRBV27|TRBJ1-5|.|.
CASSLSGGGFGQPQHF
TGTGCCAGCAGTTTATCTGGGGGAGGATTTGGTCAGCCCCAGCATTTT
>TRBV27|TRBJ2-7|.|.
CASSLSTGFQGGGYEQYF
TGTGCCAGCAGTTTATCCACGGGCTTCCAGGGAGGGGGCTACGAGCAGTACTTC
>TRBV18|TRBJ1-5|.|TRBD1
CASSPGQGNNQPQHF
TGTGCCAGCTCACCAGGACAGGGAAACAATCAGCCCCAGCATTTT
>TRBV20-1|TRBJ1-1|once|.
CSASVGTTMNTEAFF
TGCAGTGCTAGTGTTGGGACTACTATGAACACTGAAGCTTTCTTT
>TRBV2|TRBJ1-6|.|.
CASSFGGVGENSPLHF
TGTGCCAGCAGCTTCGGGGGGGTAGGAGAGAATTCACCCCTCCACTTT
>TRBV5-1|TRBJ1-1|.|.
CASSLAWNTEAFF
TGCGCCAGCAGCTTGGCCTGGAACACTGAAGCTTTCTTT
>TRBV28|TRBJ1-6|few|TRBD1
CASSPDRVMHF
TGTGCCAGCAGTCCGGACAGGGTCATGCACTTT
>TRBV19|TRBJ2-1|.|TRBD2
CASVSLAGSYNEQFF
TGTGCCAGTGTATCACTAGCGGGTTCCTACAATGAGCAGTTCTTC
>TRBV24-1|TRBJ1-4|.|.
CATSARTAKLFF
TGTGCCACCAGTGCTAGGACAGCCAAACTGTTTTTT
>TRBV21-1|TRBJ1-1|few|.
CASSKVTPTVKVIEAFF
TGTGCCAGCAGCAAAGTCACCCCGACAGTAAAAGTTATTGAAGCTTTCTTT
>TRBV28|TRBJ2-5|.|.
CASSSVPPGLEETQYF
TGTGCCAGCAGTTCTGTCCCCCCGGGACTCGAAGAGACCCAGTACTTC
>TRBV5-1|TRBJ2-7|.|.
CASSSTAVGGEQYF
TGCGCCAGCAGCTCGACAGCGGTGGGAGGCGAGCAGTACTTC
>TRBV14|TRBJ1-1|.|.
CASSQVDYTEAFF
TGTGCCAGCAGCCAAGTTGACTACACTGAAGCTTTCTTT
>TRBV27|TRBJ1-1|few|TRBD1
CASSSTQGAEAFF
TGTGCCAGCAGTTCGACACAGGGGGCTGAAGCTTTCTTT
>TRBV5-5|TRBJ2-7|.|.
CASSNHAGRDEQYF
TGTGCCAGCAGCAACCACGCCGGGCGGGACGAGCAGTACTTC
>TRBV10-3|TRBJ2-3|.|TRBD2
CASERDGTDTQYF
TGTGCCAGCGAGCGGGATGGGACAGATACGCAGTATTTT
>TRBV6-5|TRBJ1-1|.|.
CASSSRKRGNTEAFF
TGTGCCAGCAGTTCGCGCAAAAGGGGGAACACTGAAGCTTTCTTT